This T cell receptor beta chain is drawn from a study of beta chain features in type 1 diabetes. About the research overall: The number of sorted cells examined across all samples was fewer than 110,000,000.

The germline gives CDR1 LNHNV, CDR2 YYDKDF (reference sequence). The CDR3 is 14 amino acids. This clone has only a few counts. What it recognizes is unknown. At one end, the junction sequence differs from germline, possibly due to a read error. The sequenced template was cDNA made from the entire isolated RNA. Generated by immunoSEQ multiplex PCR, the TCRdb table keeps only in-frame clones and is missing some. The profile shows almost 350,000 clones, about a tenth of them singletons. Study outcomes and limitations: Unsettled here was the matter of whether HLA type influences TCRB rearrangement. PCR might show a preference for shorter templates, equally across patients and controls. The study found moderately but significantly shorter TCRB CDR3s in all four CD4+ subsets of Type 1 diabetes patients.

The chain has TRBV15 and TRBJ2-7, with TRBD2 as a possible D gene (5 bases). The sequenced material came from central memory CD4+ T cells from blood. This clonotype originated in a man aged 25-45 years with type 1 diabetes. The CDR3 DNA reads TGTGCCACCAGCAGAGAAGGAGGCTCCCACGAGCAGTACTTC. Residues: CATSREGGSHEQYF.